Sequencing of this T cell receptor beta chain was carried out in a study of blood T cell repertoires in COVID-19. This table comes from immunoSEQ multiplex PCR, and its TCRdb copy is limited to in-frame clones, with some not included. The profile shows just over 300,000 clones, 87% of them singletons. The CDR3 contains 13 residues. The table lists this clone with a few counts. In assigning cohorts, the study relied on participant-reported clinical history. The clonotype was recovered from a woman aged 18-30 years who had recovered from COVID-19. V is TRBV12-2 and J is TRBJ2-5; the table's D gene call, TRBD2, was not cross checked with the DNA. TRBV12-2 is tagged as a pseudogene. The material sequenced was PBMCs or T cells enriched from blood (not recorded which). The CDR3 is CASRLGEMETQYF. The CDR3 DNA reads as TGTGCAAGTCGCTTAGGGGAGATGGAGACCCAGTACTTC.